This T cell receptor beta chain was sequenced for a study of OX40 agonist ivuxolimab in advanced cancers. About the research overall: A partial response was reached by three patients: one with hepatocellular carcinoma and two with cutaneous melanoma.

As concerns this clone: Its antigen is still unknown.

Notes on the study in general: It was also the case that some nonresponders had low normalized T-cell clonal expansion. Clonal expansion from baseline to week 6 occurred in both CD4+ and CD8+ T cells.

The data were produced by immunoSEQ multiplex PCR, yet TCRdb's version contains in-frame clones alone and is incomplete. The data contain some 62,000 clones, 84% of them singletons. The source material was CD4+ or CD8+ T cells sorted from blood, sampled in a trial of the OX40 agonist ivuxolimab. This sequence was found in an adult with an advanced solid tumor such as melanoma, head and neck, liver or kidney cancer.

CDR3 DNA sequence: TGTGCCAGCAGCACCCCAGGGGAGACCCAGTACTTC. This codes for CASSTPGETQYF. This chain links TRBV5-6 with TRBJ2-5; D might be TRBD1 (5 bases). V was cut by 4 bases and J by 5 bases, with 9 bases left in between. The germline CDR1 and CDR2 sequences are SGHDT and YYEEEE. The CDR3 spans 12 residues.